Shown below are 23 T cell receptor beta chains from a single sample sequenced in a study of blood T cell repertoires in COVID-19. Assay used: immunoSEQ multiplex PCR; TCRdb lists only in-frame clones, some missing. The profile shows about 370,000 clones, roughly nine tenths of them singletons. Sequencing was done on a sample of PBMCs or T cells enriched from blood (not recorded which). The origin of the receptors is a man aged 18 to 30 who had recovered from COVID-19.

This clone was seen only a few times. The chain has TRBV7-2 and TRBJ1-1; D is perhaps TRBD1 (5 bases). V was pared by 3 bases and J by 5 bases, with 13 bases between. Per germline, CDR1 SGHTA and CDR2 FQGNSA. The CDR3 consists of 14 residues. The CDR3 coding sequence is TGTGCCAGCAGCTTTCTGGGGGGTGTGACTGAAGCTTTCTTT. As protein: CASSFLGGVTEAFF.

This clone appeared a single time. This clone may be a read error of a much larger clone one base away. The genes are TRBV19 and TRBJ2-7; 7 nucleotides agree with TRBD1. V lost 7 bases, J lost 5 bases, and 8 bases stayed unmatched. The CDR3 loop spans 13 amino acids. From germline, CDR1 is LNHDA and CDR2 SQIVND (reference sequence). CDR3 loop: CASNTDRSHEQYF. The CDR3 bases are TGTGCCAGTAATACGGACAGGTCCCACGAGCAGTACTTC.

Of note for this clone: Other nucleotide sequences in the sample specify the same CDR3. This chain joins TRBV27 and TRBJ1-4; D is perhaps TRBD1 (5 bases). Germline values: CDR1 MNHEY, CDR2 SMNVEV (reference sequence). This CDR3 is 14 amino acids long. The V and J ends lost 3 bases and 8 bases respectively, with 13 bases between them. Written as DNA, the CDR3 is TGTGCCAGCAGTTTTTCGGGGGGAAGCGAAAAACTGTTTTTT. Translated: CASSFSGGSEKLFF.

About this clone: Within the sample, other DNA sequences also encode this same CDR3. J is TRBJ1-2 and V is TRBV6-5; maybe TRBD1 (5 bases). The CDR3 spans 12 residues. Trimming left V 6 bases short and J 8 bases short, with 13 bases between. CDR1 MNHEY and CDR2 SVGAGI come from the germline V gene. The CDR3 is CASRQGAGGYTF. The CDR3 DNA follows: TGTGCCAGCAGGCAAGGGGCTGGCGGCTACACCTTC.

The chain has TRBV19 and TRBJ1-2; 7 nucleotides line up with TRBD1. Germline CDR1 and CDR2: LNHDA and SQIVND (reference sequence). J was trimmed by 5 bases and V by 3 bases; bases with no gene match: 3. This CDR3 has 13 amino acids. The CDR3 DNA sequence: TGTGCCAGTAGTATCGAGGGGGCTTATGGCTACACCTTC. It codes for CASSIEGAYGYTF. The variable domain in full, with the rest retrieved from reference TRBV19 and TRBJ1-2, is DGGITQSPKYLFRKEGQNVTLSCEQNLNHDAMYWYRQDPGQGLRLIYYSQIVNDFQKGDIAEGYSVSREKKESFPLTVTSAQKNPTAFYLCASSIEGAYGYTFGSGTRLTVV.

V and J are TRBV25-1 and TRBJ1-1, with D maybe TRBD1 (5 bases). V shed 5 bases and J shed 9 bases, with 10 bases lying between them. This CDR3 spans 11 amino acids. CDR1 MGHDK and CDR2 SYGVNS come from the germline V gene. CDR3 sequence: CASSSRVKAFF. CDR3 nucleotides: TGTGCCAGCAGTTCCAGGGTTAAAGCTTTCTTT.

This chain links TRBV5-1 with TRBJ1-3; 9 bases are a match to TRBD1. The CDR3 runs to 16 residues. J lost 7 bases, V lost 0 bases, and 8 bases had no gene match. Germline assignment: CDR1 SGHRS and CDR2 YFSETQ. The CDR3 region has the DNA TGCGCCAGCAGCTTGGAGGGGACAGGGTTAAAGAACACCATATATTTT. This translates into CASSLEGTGLKNTIYF.

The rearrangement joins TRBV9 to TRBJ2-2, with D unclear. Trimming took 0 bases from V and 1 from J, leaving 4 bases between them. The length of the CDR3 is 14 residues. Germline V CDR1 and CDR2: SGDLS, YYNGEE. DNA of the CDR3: TGTGCCAGCAGCGTAGTCTGGAACACCGGGGAGCTGTTTTTT. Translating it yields CASSVVWNTGELFF.

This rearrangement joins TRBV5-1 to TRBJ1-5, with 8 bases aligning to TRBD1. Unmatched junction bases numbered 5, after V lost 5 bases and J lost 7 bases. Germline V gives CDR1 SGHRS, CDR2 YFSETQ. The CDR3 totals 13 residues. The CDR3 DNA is TGCGCCAGCAGTACGACAGGGGACCAGCCCCAGCATTTT. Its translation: CASSTTGDQPQHF. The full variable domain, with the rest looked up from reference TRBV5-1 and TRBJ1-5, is KAGVTQTPRYLIKTRGQQVTLSCSPISGHRSVSWYQQTPGQGLQFLFEYFSETQRNKGNFPGRFSGRQFSNSRSEMNVSTLELGDSALYLCASSTTGDQPQHFGDGTRLSIL.

The chain's CDR3 is CASSLAGAGTGTEAFF. In DNA form, the CDR3 reads TGTGCCAGCAGCTTAGCAGGAGCCGGGACAGGCACTGAAGCTTTCTTT. V and J are TRBV7-2 and TRBJ1-1; 8 bases line up with TRBD1. The CDR3 runs to 16 residues. CDR1 SGHTA and CDR2 FQGNSA come from the germline V gene. Trimming cost V 0 bases and J 4 bases; bases outside gene matches: 7.

In DNA, the CDR3 is TGTGCCAGCAGGCCAAACAGGTTTGGCGAAAAACTGTTTTTT. It yields the protein CASRPNRFGEKLFF. This sequence joins TRBV6-5 and TRBJ1-4; tentative D call: TRBD1 (5 bases). Trimming stripped 6 bases from V and 8 bases from J, with 16 bases between. There are 14 residues in the CDR3. Germline V gives CDR1 MNHEY, CDR2 SVGAGI.

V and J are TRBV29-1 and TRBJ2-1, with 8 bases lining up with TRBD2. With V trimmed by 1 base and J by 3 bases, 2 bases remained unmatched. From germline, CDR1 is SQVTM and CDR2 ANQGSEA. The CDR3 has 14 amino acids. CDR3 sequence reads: CSVEGLAGYNEQFF. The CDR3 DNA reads TGCAGCGTTGAAGGGCTAGCGGGCTACAATGAGCAGTTCTTC.

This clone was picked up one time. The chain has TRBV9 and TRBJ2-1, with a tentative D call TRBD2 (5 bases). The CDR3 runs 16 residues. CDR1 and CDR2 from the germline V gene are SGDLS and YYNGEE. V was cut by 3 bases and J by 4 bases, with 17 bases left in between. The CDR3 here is CASSAGLTGIYNEQFF. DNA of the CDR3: TGTGCCAGCAGCGCCGGGCTTACGGGAATTTACAATGAGCAGTTCTTC.

CDR3 in DNA: TGTGCCAGCAGTTACGGCGGCAGCTATAACACTGAAGCTTTCTTT. This gives the protein CASSYGGSYNTEAFF. The chain couples TRBV6-2 or TRBV6-3 to TRBJ1-1; the D is unclear. The ends were cut back, 2 bases at V and 2 bases at J, with 12 bases in the middle. Germline assignment: CDR1 MNHEY and CDR2 SVGEGT. The CDR3 extends over 15 amino acids.

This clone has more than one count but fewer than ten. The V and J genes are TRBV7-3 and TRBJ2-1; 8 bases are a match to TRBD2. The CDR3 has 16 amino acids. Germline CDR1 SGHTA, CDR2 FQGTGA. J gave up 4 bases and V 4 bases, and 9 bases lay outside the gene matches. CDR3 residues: CASSSTPGLEYNEQFF. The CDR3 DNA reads TGTGCCAGCAGCTCGACTCCGGGACTAGAATACAATGAGCAGTTCTTC.

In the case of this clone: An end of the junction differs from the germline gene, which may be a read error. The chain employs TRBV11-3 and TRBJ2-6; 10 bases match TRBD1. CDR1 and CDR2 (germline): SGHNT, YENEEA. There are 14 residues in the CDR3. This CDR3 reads CASSLGTGGNVLTF. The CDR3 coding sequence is TGTGCCAGCAGCTTAGGGACAGGGGGCAACGTCCTGACTTTC.

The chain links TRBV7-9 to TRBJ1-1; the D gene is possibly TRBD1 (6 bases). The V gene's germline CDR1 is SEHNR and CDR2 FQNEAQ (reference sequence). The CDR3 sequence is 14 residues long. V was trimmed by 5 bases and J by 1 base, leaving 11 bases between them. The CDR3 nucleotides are TGTGCCAGCAGCCCTACAGGGCCGAACACTGAAGCTTTCTTT. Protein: CASSPTGPNTEAFF.

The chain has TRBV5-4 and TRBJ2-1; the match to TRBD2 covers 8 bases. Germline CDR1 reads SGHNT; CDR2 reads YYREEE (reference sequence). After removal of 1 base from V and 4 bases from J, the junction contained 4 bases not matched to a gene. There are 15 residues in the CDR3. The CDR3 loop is CASSLRGGMYNEQFF. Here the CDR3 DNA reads TGTGCCAGCAGCTTGCGGGGGGGAATGTACAATGAGCAGTTCTTC.

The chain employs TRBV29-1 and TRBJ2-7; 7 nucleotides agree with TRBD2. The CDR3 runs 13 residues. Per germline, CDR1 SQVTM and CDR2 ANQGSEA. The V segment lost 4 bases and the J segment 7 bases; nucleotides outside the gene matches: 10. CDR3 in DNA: TGCAGCGTTGTTCGGCAGTCCGGGGGGGAGCAGTACTTC. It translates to CSVVRQSGGEQYF.

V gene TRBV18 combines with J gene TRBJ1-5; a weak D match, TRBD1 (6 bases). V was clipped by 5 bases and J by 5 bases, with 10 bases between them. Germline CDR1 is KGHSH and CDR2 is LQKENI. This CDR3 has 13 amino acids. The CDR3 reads CASSERQDQPQHF. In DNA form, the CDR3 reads TGTGCCAGCTCAGAAAGACAGGATCAGCCCCAGCATTTT.

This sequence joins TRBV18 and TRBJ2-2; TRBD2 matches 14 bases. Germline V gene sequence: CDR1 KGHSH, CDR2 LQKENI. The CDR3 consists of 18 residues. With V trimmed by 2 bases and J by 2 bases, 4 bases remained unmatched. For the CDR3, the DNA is TGTGCCAGCTCACCAGAAGGACTAGCGGGGGGTAACACCGGGGAGCTGTTTTTT. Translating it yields CASSPEGLAGGNTGELFF.

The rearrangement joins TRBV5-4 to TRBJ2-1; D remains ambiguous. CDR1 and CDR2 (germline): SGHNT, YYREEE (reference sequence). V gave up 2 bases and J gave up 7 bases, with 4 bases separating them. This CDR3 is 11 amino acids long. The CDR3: CASSFLNEQFF. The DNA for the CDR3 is TGTGCCAGCAGCTTTCTTAATGAGCAGTTCTTC.

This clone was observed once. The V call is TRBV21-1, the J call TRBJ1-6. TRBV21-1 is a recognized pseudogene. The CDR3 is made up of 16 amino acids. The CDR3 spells CASSSRLDSYNSPLHF. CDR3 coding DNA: TGTGCCAGCAGCTCCCGTCTAGACTCCTATAATTCACCCCTCCACTTT.